This TCR beta chain was obtained from a study of blood T cell repertoires in COVID-19. About the research overall: The United States, Italy and Spain provided the acute and convalescent COVID-19 samples. PBMCs, B-cell-depleted T cells, or T cells provided the cDNA or gDNA that made up the material.

Per the original data handling: Amplification of reference gene primers was used by the study to estimate nucleated cell counts. Libraries were prepared by immunoSEQ multiplex PCR; TCRdb keeps only in-frame clonotypes and omits some of them. V and J calls and clone size are given by that table; D and trimming were obtained from the DNA. The table records roughly 230,000 clones, roughly 80% of them present only once. V gave up 4 bases and J gave up 3 bases; unmatched junction bases: 5. This CDR3 is built from 15 residues. Germline CDR1 and CDR2: MNHEY and SMNVEV (reference sequence). The specimen was peripheral blood. The chain is built from TRBV27 and TRBJ2-4, with 8 bases fitting TRBD2. This receptor was identified in an elderly woman with acute or convalescent COVID-19. The CDR3 coding sequence is TGTGCCAGCAGTTACGGGGGGGTGGGCAAAAACATTCAGTACTTC. Translating gives CASSYGGVGKNIQYF.